These 10 T cell receptor beta chains were all obtained from the same sample, sequenced in a study of blood T cells in healthy people across ages. Through a sample-barcoded 5' primer and a J-beta primer mix, a second PCR was run for roughly 6 to 11 cycles. TCRdb ran MiXCR on the 5' RACE reads and lists one entry per CDR3 protein. The data show around 1,000,000 distinct CDR3 sequences, roughly 24% seen once. The same specimen was also included in a second study, on T cells of mothers and their children.

Specimen: blood. These receptors all come from a girl aged 2-10 years in good health.

This clonotype was detected only a few times. The chain has TRBV19 and TRBJ1-1; 7 bases map to TRBD1. This CDR3 has 14 residues. V lost 7 bases, J lost 0 bases, and 5 bases stayed unmatched. Germline lookup yields CDR1 LNHDA and CDR2 SQIVND (reference sequence). This chain's CDR3 is CASTRDSLNTEAFF. The CDR3 DNA sequence: TGTGCCAGTACCCGGGACAGTTTGAACACTGAAGCTTTCTTT.

The gene calls are TRBV7-9 and TRBJ1-3, with unresolved D. Germline CDR1 reads SEHNR; CDR2 reads FQNEAQ (reference sequence). V was pared by 4 bases and J by 4 bases, with 8 bases between. The CDR3 totals 13 residues. The CDR3 nucleotides are TGTGCCAGCAGCTGGGGAGGCGGAAACACCATATATTTT. Amino acids: CASSWGGGNTIYF.

The genes are TRBV29-1 and TRBJ2-7; D tentatively reads TRBD1 or TRBD2 (6 bases each). V was clipped by 4 bases and J by 3 bases, with 19 bases between them. This CDR3 spans 15 amino acids. CDR1 SQVTM and CDR2 ANQGSEA come from the germline V gene. The CDR3 sequence is CSVGGQTSGLYEQYF. Written as DNA, the CDR3 is TGCAGCGTTGGGGGACAAACATCGGGACTCTACGAGCAGTACTTC.

This clonotype was detected a few times. The rearrangement links TRBV6-5 to TRBJ1-2; the D gene is possibly TRBD1 (6 bases). The CDR3 loop spans 16 amino acids. Germline values: CDR1 MNHEY, CDR2 SVGAGI. Trimming took 2 bases from V and 4 from J, leaving 17 bases between them. CDR3 nucleotides: TGTGCCAGCAGTTACAAAGGGAGAGGGGGGAGCTATGGCTACACCTTC. The encoded protein is CASSYKGRGGSYGYTF.

A few counts support this clonotype. J is TRBJ2-4 and V is TRBV7-2, with D unresolved. V was clipped by 2 bases and J by 0 bases, with 8 bases between them. In germline, CDR1 is SGHTA, CDR2 FQGNSA. This CDR3 contains 15 residues. The CDR3 DNA follows: TGTGCCAGCAGCTTATCGGTGCTAGCCAAAAACATTCAGTACTTC. Amino acid sequence: CASSLSVLAKNIQYF.

Note on this clonotype: The junction shows a germline mismatch at one end, possibly a read error. The chain is built from TRBV7-2 and TRBJ2-2, with 8 nucleotides matching TRBD2. The length of the CDR3 is 19 residues. Germline V gene lookup returns CDR1 SGHTA and CDR2 FQGNSA. The chain's CDR3 is CASSLDSRVGSGTTGELFF. CDR3 bases: TGTGCCAGCAGTTTAGACTCCAGAGTGGGTAGCGGGACCACCGGGGAGCTGTTTTTT. Based on the CDR3 plus reference TRBV7-2 and TRBJ2-2, the full variable domain is GAGVSQSPSNKVTEKGKDVELRCDPISGHTALYWYRQSLGQGLEFLIYFQGNSAPDKSGLPSDRFSAERTGGSVSTLTIQRTQQEDSAVYLCASSLDSRVGSGTTGELFFGEGSRLTVL.

This clonotype appeared a few times. This chain uses TRBV2 with TRBJ2-1; 7 nucleotides align to TRBD2. This CDR3 contains 16 residues. The trim removed 6 bases at V and 0 bases at J, leaving 8 bases unmatched. The germline V gene has CDR1 SNHLY and CDR2 FYNNEI. The CDR3 DNA is TGTGCCAGCAGACAGGAAGCGGGGAGCTCCTACAATGAGCAGTTCTTC. This codes for CASRQEAGSSYNEQFF.

V and J are TRBV7-9 and TRBJ1-5, with a possible D match to TRBD1 (6 bases). CDR1 and CDR2 (germline): SEHNR, FQNEAQ (reference sequence). The CDR3 has 16 amino acids. V lost 1 base to trimming and J lost 6 bases, with 16 bases between them. The CDR3 DNA follows: TGTGCCAGCAGCTTAGTTTCAGGGGAGGTGACTCAGCCCCAGCATTTT. It codes for CASSLVSGEVTQPQHF.

This clonotype was counted only a few times. CDR3 region: CSGVREGGYNEQFF. CDR3 nucleotides: TGCAGCGGGGTCAGAGAGGGGGGTTACAATGAGCAGTTCTTC. The chain joins TRBV29-1 to TRBJ2-1; D is perhaps TRBD1 or TRBD2 (6 bases each). The CDR3 runs 14 residues. Germline lookup yields CDR1 SQVTM and CDR2 ANQGSEA. Trimming stripped 7 bases from V and 4 bases from J, with 17 bases between.

The gene calls are TRBV3-1 and TRBJ1-1; 8 positions agree with TRBD1. Trimming took 6 bases from V and 5 from J; bases not matched to a gene: 5. This CDR3 region has 13 residues. Per the germline V gene, CDR1 is LGHDT and CDR2 is YNNKEL (reference sequence). This chain's CDR3 is CASRQGDWTEAFF. The CDR3 DNA reads TGTGCCAGCAGACAGGGGGATTGGACTGAAGCTTTCTTT. Full variable domain (rest looked up from reference TRBV3-1 and TRBJ1-1): DTAVSQTPKYLVTQMGNDKSIKCEQNLGHDTMYWYKQDSKKFLKIMFSYNNKELIINETVPNRFSPKSPDKAHLNLHINSLELGDSAVYFCASRQGDWTEAFFGQGTRLTVV.